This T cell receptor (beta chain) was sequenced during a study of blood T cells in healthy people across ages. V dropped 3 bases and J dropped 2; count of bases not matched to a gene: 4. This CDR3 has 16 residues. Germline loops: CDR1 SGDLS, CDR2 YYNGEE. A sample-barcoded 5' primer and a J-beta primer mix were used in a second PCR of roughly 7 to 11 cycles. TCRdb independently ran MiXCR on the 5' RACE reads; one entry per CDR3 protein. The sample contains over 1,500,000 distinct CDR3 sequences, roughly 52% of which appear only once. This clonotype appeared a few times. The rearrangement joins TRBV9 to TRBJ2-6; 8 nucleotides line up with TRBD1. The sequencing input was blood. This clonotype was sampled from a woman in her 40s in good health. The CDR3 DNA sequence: TGTGCCAGCAGCGAACGACAGGGGACTGGGGCCAACGTCCTGACTTTC. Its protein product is CASSERQGTGANVLTF.